Listed below are T cell receptor beta chains from one sample, sequenced in a study of OX40 agonist ivuxolimab in advanced cancers. Some clones are missing from TCRdb's copy, which holds only in-frame ones; the method was immunoSEQ multiplex PCR. The sample holds some 78,000 clones, 88% seen once. Specimen: CD4+ or CD8+ T cells sorted from blood, collected in a trial of the OX40 agonist ivuxolimab. Source of these receptors: an adult with an advanced solid tumor such as melanoma, head and neck, liver or kidney cancer. CDR3s include the opening cysteine and the closing phenylalanine or tryptophan. The D gene is left open where the match is weak.

>15|TRBJ2-3|TRBV6-1|NA
CASSDPGTTTDTQYF
>15|TRBJ2-5|TRBV5-4|TRBD2
CASSLGLAGLETQYF
>13|TRBJ2-7|TRBV18|NA
CASSSRDAYEQYF
>13|TRBJ2-7|TRBV10-3|NA
CAISDAVPGEQYF
>14|TRBJ2-2|TRBV6-5|NA
CASTERAVPGELFF
>14|TRBJ2-3|TRBV6-6|NA
CASSYGFHTDTQYF
>14|TRBJ1-3|TRBV5-6|NA
CASSRRPGLDTIYF
>14|TRBJ2-2|TRBV5-1|TRBD1
CASNRGEGTGELFF
>14|TRBJ2-3|TRBV29-1|NA
CSGLGGTPEDTQYF
>16|TRBJ1-1|TRBV6-6|NA
CASREYAGTANTEAFF
>15|TRBJ1-2|TRBV6-5|NA
CASSINRDSRYGYTF
>18|TRBJ1-5|TRBV10-3|TRBD1
CAISESPGQGVAYQPQHF
>16|TRBJ2-1|TRBV7-3|TRBD1
CASSFTPWDRENEQFF
>13|TRBJ1-6|TRBV19|NA
CASSPTADSPLHF
>14|TRBJ2-2|TRBV29-1|NA
CSVDLSGATGELFF
>15|TRBJ2-7|TRBV5-1|NA
CASSLWDVSSYEQYF
>13|TRBJ1-2|TRBV2|NA
CASSEGQGYGYTF
>11|TRBJ2-7|TRBV18|NA
CASSQDGEQYF
>16|TRBJ2-1|TRBV5-1|NA
CASSLGDSRTDNEQFF
>14|TRBJ1-5|TRBV7-2|NA
CASSFRDIDQPQHF
>15|TRBJ1-1|TRBV9|NA
CASTLAPVLNTEAFF
>14|TRBJ2-1|TRBV7-2|TRBD2
CASSPQRGGGEQFF
>17|TRBJ2-7|TRBV14|NA
CASSPLFGRGTSYEQYF
>16|TRBJ1-3|TRBV4-2|NA
CASSQSTGDSGNTIYF
>14|TRBJ2-1|TRBV18|TRBD1
CASFRDRQYNEQFF
>14|TRBJ1-4|TRBV4-3|TRBD1
CASSPGGGGEKLFF
>16|TRBJ1-4|TRBV15|NA
CATSTPMEGTNEKLFF
>11|TRBJ1-1|TRBV30|NA
CAWVGNTEAFF
>14|TRBJ1-6|TRBV28|NA
CASSLRAANSPLHF
>15|TRBJ2-7|TRBV5-4|NA
CASSRGGQGNYEQYF
>16|TRBJ1-5|TRBV6-1|NA
CASSELDTQVHQPQHF
>15|TRBJ1-4|TRBV5-1|NA
CASRLDQGPNEKLFF
>19|TRBJ2-4|TRBV7-2|NA
CASSPPGHRTDLAKNIQYF
>12|TRBJ2-1|TRBV6-1|NA
CATTNLYNEQFF
>16|TRBJ1-5|TRBV5-6|TRBD1
CASSVGDRGRNQPQHF
>12|TRBJ2-3|TRBV9|NA
CASSQGGGGAHF
>13|TRBJ2-7|TRBV5-1|NA
CASSTPGLDEQYF
>13|TRBJ1-2|TRBV6-5|NA
CASSPGVRYGYTF
>13|TRBJ1-5|TRBV5-5|NA
CASSPGPDQPQHF
>12|TRBJ1-5|TRBV29-1|NA
CSVGAANQPQHF
>16|TRBJ1-3|TRBV29-1|NA
CSVVGGGSSSGNTIYF
>15|TRBJ2-3|TRBV19|NA
CASKARGGLTDTQYF
>13|TRBJ1-2|TRBV10-3|TRBD1
CAISLTGGDGYTF
>16|TRBJ1-1|TRBV10-3|TRBD1
CAISESRGGSNTEAFF
>14|TRBJ2-1|TRBV2|NA
CASSELVGGDEQFF
>17|TRBJ1-1|TRBV4-2|TRBD1
CASSYDRGHMRNTEAFF
>12|TRBJ1-2|TRBV5-5|NA
CASSLPTYRIFF
>11|TRBJ2-2|TRBV2|NA
CASRYTGELFF
>16|TRBJ1-1|TRBV2|NA
CASSETENLIDTEAFF
>13|TRBJ1-2|TRBV7-8|NA
CASSDRGFYGYTF
>12|TRBJ1-2|TRBV5-6|NA
CASHRGGYGYTF
>15|TRBJ1-2|TRBV9|NA
CASSPAGPARYGYTF
>15|TRBJ2-3|TRBV19|TRBD1
CASRGTGTGTDTQYF
>11|TRBJ1-2|TRBV6-5|NA
CASSYGYGYTF
>15|TRBJ1-5|TRBV7-9|TRBD1
CASSSLTGGDQPQHF